One and the same sample provided the 22 T cell receptor beta chains below, sequenced in a study of beta chain features in type 1 diabetes. TCRB transcripts that were expressed got sequenced, as all of the isolated RNA had been reverse transcribed. Produced via immunoSEQ multiplex PCR; TCRdb's table is partial and in-frame only. The repertoire consists of fewer than 250,000 clones, with around an eighth occurring once and the leading ten covering roughly 0.024%. Sample: naive CD4+ T cells from blood. These receptors came from a woman in her thirties or forties in good health.

The chain recombines TRBV5-5 with TRBJ1-5; TRBD1 matches 8 bases. V lost 0 bases, J lost 6 bases, and 5 bases stayed unmatched. Germline V lookup: CDR1 SGHKS, CDR2 YYEKEE (reference sequence). The CDR3 loop spans 15 amino acids. In nucleotides, the CDR3 is TGTGCCAGCAGCTTGGAGGGCAGGGGGCCTCAGCCCCAGCATTTT. This translates into CASSLEGRGPQPQHF.

This sequence joins TRBV19 and TRBJ1-1, with D tentatively TRBD1 (5 bases). The V gene's germline CDR1 is LNHDA and CDR2 SQIVND (reference sequence). This CDR3 is built from 14 residues. V lost 5 bases and J lost 2, with 12 bases in between. The chain's CDR3 is CASSYDSVNTEAFF. Here the CDR3 DNA reads TGTGCCAGTAGTTACGACAGCGTAAACACTGAAGCTTTCTTT.

The chain joins TRBV14 to TRBJ2-7; a weak D match, TRBD1 (6 bases). CDR3 size: 14 residues. V lost 7 bases, J lost 1 base, and 14 bases lay in between. The germline V gene encodes CDR1 SGHDN and CDR2 FVKESK. The CDR3: CASNARGWSYEQYF. CDR3 DNA sequence: TGTGCCAGCAATGCCAGGGGTTGGTCCTACGAGCAGTACTTC.

In nucleotides, the CDR3 is TGTGCCAGCAAGGGGCCCCGTGACGAGCAGTACTTC. Translated, it gives CASKGPRDEQYF. The chain recombines TRBV2 with TRBJ2-7, with D perhaps matching TRBD1 (5 bases). The CDR3 contains 12 residues. Germline CDR1 is SNHLY and CDR2 is FYNNEI. V shed 7 bases and J shed 5 bases, with 12 bases lying between them. The full variable domain, with the rest looked up from reference TRBV2 and TRBJ2-7, is EPEVTQTPSHQVTQMGQEVILRCVPISNHLYFYWYRQILGQKVEFLVSFYNNEISEKSEIFDDQFSVERPDGSNFTLKIRSTKLEDSAMYFCASKGPRDEQYFGPGTRLTVT.

This clone was counted a few times. V and J are TRBV7-2 and TRBJ2-3; tentatively, D is TRBD2 (6 bases). With 5 bases removed from V and 6 bases from J, the gap between germline ends came to 12 bases. CDR1 and CDR2 from the germline V gene are SGHTA and FQGNSA. The CDR3 has 13 residues. CDR3 in DNA: TGTGCCAGCAGCCCGACTAGGACCGATACGCAGTATTTT. Translating it yields CASSPTRTDTQYF.

CDR3: CASSAPGTSGGASRETQYF. CDR3 in DNA: TGTGCCAGCAGTGCACCCGGGACTAGCGGGGGGGCTTCTAGAGAGACCCAGTACTTC. V is TRBV2 and J is TRBJ2-5; 16 bases line up with TRBD2. The CDR3 has 19 residues. Germline CDR1 SNHLY, CDR2 FYNNEI. The trim removed 4 bases at V and 4 bases at J, leaving 12 bases unmatched.

The rearrangement joins TRBV5-1 to TRBJ2-5; tentatively, D is TRBD2 (5 bases). The CDR3 is 15 amino acids. The V gene lost 3 bases and the J gene lost 5 bases, with 17 bases spanning the gap. Germline assignment: CDR1 SGHRS and CDR2 YFSETQ. The CDR3 region has the DNA TGCGCCAGCAGCTGGGCGGGTTCACCTAGGGAGACCCAGTACTTC. Protein: CASSWAGSPRETQYF.

The table lists this clone with a count of one. CDR3 bases: TGTGCCACCAGCAGACCCCAAAGCCCCTACGAGCAGTACTTC. Its protein is CATSRPQSPYEQYF. This rearrangement joins TRBV15 to TRBJ2-5; D remains ambiguous. The end of the DNA fits TRBJ2-7 better, so the J call may be wrong. The CDR3 loop spans 14 amino acids. The germline CDR1 and CDR2 sequences are LNHNV and YYDKDF (reference sequence).

In its sample, this clone was seen a few times. The chain recombines TRBV5-4 with TRBJ2-1; 9 bases align to TRBD2. Germline CDR1 reads SGHNT; CDR2 reads YYREEE (reference sequence). The V and J ends lost 4 bases and 3 bases, in that order; junction bases with no gene match: 5. This CDR3 contains 15 residues. The CDR3: CASSPGLARYNEQFF. In DNA form, the CDR3 reads TGTGCCAGCAGCCCGGGACTAGCACGCTACAATGAGCAGTTCTTC.

The chain carries TRBV18 and TRBJ1-4; D ambiguous. V dropped 3 bases and J dropped 1 base, with 12 bases sitting between them. The CDR3 runs 16 residues. Per the germline V gene, CDR1 is KGHSH and CDR2 is LQKENI. The CDR3 DNA sequence: TGTGCCAGCTCACCGGCCAGTTTTGGAACTAATGAAAAACTGTTTTTT. Its translation is CASSPASFGTNEKLFF.

The chain is built from TRBV5-4 and TRBJ1-3; 8 bases line up with TRBD1. Germline assignment: CDR1 SGHNT and CDR2 YYREEE (reference sequence). The CDR3 length is 14 residues. After removal of 4 bases from V and 5 bases from J, the junction contained 5 bases not matched to a gene. The CDR3 region is CASSPGQGRNTIYF. The DNA for the CDR3 is TGTGCCAGCAGCCCCGGACAGGGTAGAAACACCATATATTTT.

This chain uses TRBV19 with TRBJ2-3; D unclear. The V end lost 5 bases, the J end lost 1 base, and 13 bases lay between the germline ends. Germline V gene data show CDR1 as LNHDA and CDR2 as SQIVND (reference sequence). CDR3 length: 15 amino acids. CDR3 DNA: TGTGCCAGTAGTCACTACAAAGAACGCACAGATACGCAGTATTTT. The encoded protein is CASSHYKERTDTQYF.

This clone was recorded a few times. The CDR3 DNA reads as TGTGCCAGCTCACCACCGGGACAGCCGCAAGAGACCCAGTACTTC. Amino acid sequence: CASSPPGQPQETQYF. The V gene is TRBV18, the J gene TRBJ2-5; the match to TRBD1 covers 7 bases. V trimming: 0 bases; J trimming: 2 bases; junction bases outside the gene matches: 3. This CDR3 is built from 15 residues. The V gene's germline CDR1 is KGHSH and CDR2 LQKENI. The full variable domain, its missing parts supplied by reference TRBV18 and TRBJ2-5, is NAGVMQNPRHLVRRRGQEARLRCSPMKGHSHVYWYRQLPEEGLKFMVYLQKENIIDESGMPKERFSAEFPKEGPSILRIQQVVRGDSAAYFCASSPPGQPQETQYFGPGTRLLVL.

Only a few counts were recorded for this clone. This chain links TRBV18 with TRBJ2-5; TRBD2 matches at 8 bases. J gave up 6 bases and V 0 bases, and 15 bases lay outside the gene matches. The CDR3 has 18 residues. Germline V gene sequence: CDR1 KGHSH, CDR2 LQKENI. The DNA for the CDR3 is TGTGCCAGCTCACCACCATTCTCGGGGGGGCCCTATTCGAAGACCCAGTACTTC. Its protein is CASSPPFSGGPYSKTQYF.

This clone came up a few times. V usage is TRBV5-1 and J usage is TRBJ1-1; TRBD1 might be the D (6 bases). This CDR3 has 19 amino acids. Germline CDR1 and CDR2: SGHRS and YFSETQ. V lost 4 bases, J lost 0 bases, and 25 bases lay in between. CDR3 region: CASSPLSGGHRAMNTEAFF. The CDR3 nucleotides read TGCGCCAGCAGCCCCCTCTCTGGGGGCCACAGGGCCATGAACACTGAAGCTTTCTTT.

DNA of the CDR3: TGTGCCAGCAGTGAACGGGGTCCTAGTGGCTACACCTTC. Its protein product is CASSERGPSGYTF. V usage is TRBV2 and J usage is TRBJ1-2, with D unresolved. The germline V gene has CDR1 SNHLY and CDR2 FYNNEI. Trimming pared 2 bases from V and 7 bases from J, leaving 11 bases between. The CDR3 is 13 residues long.

Note on this clone: Other DNA sequences in the same sample also yield this CDR3. J is TRBJ2-3 and V is TRBV5-4; TRBD2 matches 7 bases. V was pared by 4 bases and J by 3 bases, with 5 bases of the junction left unmatched. Germline CDR1 reads SGHNT; CDR2 reads YYREEE (reference sequence). The CDR3 has 14 residues. For the CDR3, the DNA is TGTGCCAGCAGCGAGCGGGGTTCAACAGATACGCAGTATTTT. The encoded protein is CASSERGSTDTQYF.

This chain links TRBV7-2 with TRBJ2-3; possible D gene TRBD2, 5 bases. Trimming removed 3 bases at V and 3 bases at J, with 25 bases between. In germline, CDR1 is SGHTA, CDR2 FQGNSA. The CDR3 covers 19 residues. For the CDR3, the DNA is TGTGCCAGCAGCTTCCCCCTTTCTCAGTTGGACTGGTTGACAGATACGCAGTATTTT. This sequence encodes CASSFPLSQLDWLTDTQYF.

This clone occurred a few times. The rearrangement links TRBV7-8 to TRBJ2-5, with a weak D call TRBD2 (5 bases). CDR3 length: 16 residues. Germline-derived CDR1 and CDR2 are SGHVS and FQNEAQ. The V gene lost 0 bases and the J gene lost 4 bases, with 15 bases spanning the gap. In nucleotides, the CDR3 is TGTGCCAGCAGCTTAGCGAGGTCGCGGGCCCGAGAGACCCAGTACTTC. This sequence encodes CASSLARSRARETQYF.

This clone was picked up a small number of times. The genes are TRBV5-1 and TRBJ2-7; 8 bases match TRBD2. Germline V lookup: CDR1 SGHRS, CDR2 YFSETQ. Trimming cost V 0 bases and J 5 bases; bases outside gene matches: 7. The CDR3 runs 15 residues. CDR3 nucleotides: TGCGCCAGCAGCTTGGGGACTAGCCTTTGGGACGAGCAGTACTTC. The encoded protein is CASSLGTSLWDEQYF.

In this sample, this clone turned up a few times. J is TRBJ2-7 and V is TRBV6-1, with TRBD1 matching over 8 bases. The CDR3 totals 16 residues. In germline, CDR1 is MNHNS, CDR2 SASEGT. V was pared by 4 bases and J by 3 bases, with 11 bases of the junction left unmatched. In DNA, the CDR3 is TGTGCCAGCAGTGGGAGGACAGGGACGACCGGCTACGAGCAGTACTTC. Its protein is CASSGRTGTTGYEQYF.

The chain employs TRBV9 and TRBJ1-4, with a tentative D call TRBD1 (6 bases). This CDR3 has 14 residues. V lost 4 bases to trimming and J lost 5 bases, with 12 bases between them. CDR1 and CDR2 (germline): SGDLS, YYNGEE. The CDR3 coding sequence is TGTGCCAGCAGCCCCCGCAGGGGAAATGAAAAACTGTTTTTT. Its translation is CASSPRRGNEKLFF.